This TCR beta chain was sequenced in a study of response to subunit inactivated influenza vaccine. TCRdb processed the RT-PCR reads anew with MiXCR; each CDR3 protein has one entry. The table shows about 780,000 distinct CDR3 sequences, with around a sixth occurring only once. This clonotype was picked up a small number of times. What it recognizes is unknown. Trimming left V 6 bases short and J 1 base short, with 9 bases between. CDR3 length equals 13 residues. Per germline, CDR1 ENHRY and CDR2 SYGVKD. Study outcomes and limitations: The authors proposed limited new T cell recruitment per seasonal influenza vaccination.

The sample here was PBMCs from blood, taken 5 to 6 days after vaccination. The chain is built from TRBV10-3 and TRBJ1-1; D gene unclear. The clonotype comes from a man aged 50 to 59 who received an inactivated influenza vaccine. The CDR3 reads CAIRDTRNTEAFF. The CDR3 region has the DNA TGTGCCATCAGGGATACTAGGAACACTGAAGCTTTCTTT.